One and the same sample provided the 7 T cell receptor beta chains below, sequenced in a study of post-analysis software for immune sequencing data. General study findings and limits: Controls had lower frequencies than patients of about 5 TRBV segments, which included TRBV5-6, TRBV5-1 and TRBV20-1.

Unique-molecular-identifier-tagged TCR beta cDNA libraries were used. TCRdb analysed the PCR reads with MiXCR anew, one entry per CDR3 protein. The sample contains 350,000 to 500,000 distinct CDR3 sequences, 30% to 40% of which appear only once. For these TCRs, the target antigens are not known. Sequencing was done on a sample of blood. Receptor source: a girl aged 2-9 years with multiple sclerosis.

This clonotype appeared a few times. In DNA, the CDR3 is TGCAGCGTTGAGGAACAGTATTCTGGCGAGCAGTACTTC. This encodes CSVEEQYSGEQYF. This sequence joins TRBV29-1 and TRBJ2-7; D remains unclear. The CDR3 is 13 amino acids. Germline loops: CDR1 SQVTM, CDR2 ANQGSEA. V was pared by 3 bases and J by 6 bases, with 15 bases between.

The CDR3: CASSQRLFTRADTQYF. The CDR3 DNA reads TGTGCCAGCAGCCAAAGACTCTTCACCCGCGCAGATACGCAGTATTTT. This chain links TRBV11-2 with TRBJ2-3; no firm D call. CDR1 is SGHAT and CDR2 is FQNNGV in the germline V gene. This CDR3 has 16 amino acids. The V end lost 5 bases, the J end lost 4 bases, and 19 bases lay between the germline ends.

This clonotype showed up just a few times. The chain links TRBV6-6 to TRBJ2-3; 10 nucleotides align to TRBD2. The trim removed 6 bases at V and 8 bases at J, leaving 14 bases unmatched. Germline CDR1 reads MNHNY; CDR2 reads SVGAGI (reference sequence). The CDR3 sequence is 16 residues long. Written as DNA, the CDR3 is TGTGCCAGCAGAATGGGGACTAGCGCTGCCAGTGGTACGCAGTATTTT. Translation gives CASRMGTSAASGTQYF.

The gene calls are TRBV18 and TRBJ2-3; 8 bases match TRBD1. From germline, CDR1 is KGHSH and CDR2 LQKENI. The CDR3 covers 17 residues. V shed 5 bases, J shed 6 bases, and the junction held 16 bases outside the gene matches. CDR3 bases: TGTGCCAGCTCATCAACCGGGACAGGCGTCCTCGCGGATACGCAGTATTTT. It codes for CASSSTGTGVLADTQYF.

The chain joins TRBV3-1 to TRBJ2-5; TRBD2 might be the D (6 bases). The V gene's germline CDR1 is LGHDT and CDR2 YNNKEL (reference sequence). V was cut by 1 base and J by 3 bases, with 15 bases left in between. CDR3 length equals 16 residues. CDR3 sequence: CASSQVRGGYKETQYF. The CDR3 coding sequence is TGTGCCAGCAGCCAAGTTCGTGGGGGGTATAAAGAGACCCAGTACTTC.

This clonotype was counted ten times or more. V gene TRBV7-2 combines with J gene TRBJ2-7; D is undetermined. This CDR3 region has 11 residues. The V end was cut by 3 bases, the J end by 3 bases, with 3 bases between. Germline-derived CDR1 and CDR2 are SGHTA and FQGNSA. CDR3 protein: CASSLIYEQYF. CDR3 nucleotides: TGTGCCAGCAGCTTGATCTACGAGCAGTACTTC. The entire variable domain, with the rest obtained from reference TRBV7-2 and TRBJ2-7, is as follows: GAGVSQSPSNKVTEKGKDVELRCDPISGHTALYWYRQSLGQGLEFLIYFQGNSAPDKSGLPSDRFSAERTGGSVSTLTIQRTQQEDSAVYLCASSLIYEQYFGPGTRLTVT.

The chain uses TRBV2 and TRBJ2-7; no definite D call. Germline lookup yields CDR1 SNHLY and CDR2 FYNNEI. Trimming shortened V by 10 bases and J by 1 base, and 17 bases separated the two germline ends. This CDR3 region has 14 residues. The CDR3 region is CATLPRISSYEQYF. Here the CDR3 DNA reads TGTGCCACTCTTCCCCGAATCAGTTCCTACGAGCAGTACTTC.